This T cell receptor (beta chain) was sequenced in a study of shared clonotypes between healthy human individuals. Assay: immunoSEQ multiplex PCR; the TCRdb copy retains only in-frame clones and omits some. The top ten clones hold approximately 0.13% of a sample with about 2 million clones, roughly 96% of them seen once. V lost 0 bases, J lost 7 bases, and 7 bases lay in between. This CDR3 contains 12 residues. Germline V gene sequence: CDR1 SGHRS, CDR2 YFSETQ. The chain links TRBV5-1 to TRBJ1-2; D gene uncertain. The sequencing sample was made of naive CD4+ T cells sorted from blood. Subset denoted: CD45RA+ positively selected. The TCR originated in a man between 18 and 29 years old in good health. CDR3 DNA sequence: TGCGCCAGCAGCTTGGGAATAAGTGGCTACACCTTC. Its translation: CASSLGISGYTF.